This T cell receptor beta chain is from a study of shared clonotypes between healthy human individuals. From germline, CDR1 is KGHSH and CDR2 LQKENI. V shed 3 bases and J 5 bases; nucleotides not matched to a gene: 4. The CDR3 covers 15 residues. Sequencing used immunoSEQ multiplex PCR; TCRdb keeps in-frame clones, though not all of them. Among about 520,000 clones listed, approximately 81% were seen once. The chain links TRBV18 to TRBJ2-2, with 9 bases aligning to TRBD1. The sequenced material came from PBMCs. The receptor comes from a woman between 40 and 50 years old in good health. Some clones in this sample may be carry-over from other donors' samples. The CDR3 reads CASSPTGGKTGELFF. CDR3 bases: TGTGCCAGCTCACCTACAGGGGGCAAGACCGGGGAGCTGTTTTTT.